Here is one T cell receptor (beta chain) with its context. This CDR3 is built from 15 residues. Per the germline V gene, CDR1 is MNHEY and CDR2 is SVGAGI. V dropped 7 bases and J dropped 2 bases, with 15 bases sitting between them. The data stem from a study of CD8+ T cells in alopecia areata. cDNA reverse transcribed from extracted RNA served as the sequencing template. Sequencing was performed with immunoSEQ multiplex PCR; in TCRdb, only in-frame clones are kept and a portion is missing. The sample yields 100,000 to 150,000 clones, roughly 54% seen once. The chain recombines TRBV6-5 with TRBJ2-1, with D tentatively TRBD2 (7 bases). Sequencing was performed on CD4+ T cells sorted from blood, taken at week 0. This receptor was identified in a human donor with alopecia areata. The CDR3 reads CASTVGGAAYNEQFF. The DNA for the CDR3 is TGTGCCAGCACCGTGGGGGGGGCAGCCTACAATGAGCAGTTCTTC.